These 19 T cell receptor beta chains originate from one sample sequenced in a study of PD-1 blockade in classical Hodgkin lymphoma. Every patient was affected by relapse after autologous stem cell transplantation, while exposure to brentuximab vedotin was not uniform. Sequencing used immunoSEQ multiplex PCR; TCRdb keeps in-frame clones, though not all of them. Among approximately 43,000 clones, about 85% were seen once, and the ten largest hold approximately 5.7%. The material was peripheral blood mononuclear cells (PBMCs), obtained before the second cycle of nivolumab. The receptors were gathered from a human donor with classical Hodgkin lymphoma.

The rearrangement links TRBV5-4 to TRBJ1-4; TRBD1 agrees at 10 bases. The CDR3 length is 15 residues. Trimming removed 4 bases from V and 7 bases from J; junction bases left unmatched: 7. CDR1 and CDR2 from the germline V gene are SGHNT and YYREEE (reference sequence). This CDR3 reads CASSETGGAVEKLFF. CDR3 sequence (DNA): TGTGCCAGCAGCGAGACAGGGGGCGCGGTTGAAAAACTGTTTTTT.

The chain uses TRBV7-9 and TRBJ2-1, with 8 bases identical to TRBD2. The V and J ends lost 3 bases and 7 bases, in that order; junction bases with no gene match: 8. The germline V gene encodes CDR1 SEHNR and CDR2 FQNEAQ (reference sequence). There are 15 residues in the CDR3. CDR3 region: CASSLGSGGPNEQFF. The CDR3 DNA reads TGTGCCAGCAGCTTGGGATCGGGGGGGCCGAATGAGCAGTTCTTC.

This chain uses TRBV10-2 with TRBJ1-1, with D perhaps TRBD1 (5 bases). The V gene's germline CDR1 is WSHSY and CDR2 SAAADI. This CDR3 is built from 15 residues. The V end lost 3 bases, the J end lost 0 bases, and 11 bases lay between the germline ends. The CDR3 is CASSDYRGVNTEAFF. The CDR3 DNA follows: TGCGCCAGCAGTGATTACCGGGGGGTGAACACTGAAGCTTTCTTT.

J is TRBJ1-5 and V is TRBV19, with TRBD1 as a possible D gene (5 bases). Trimming took 6 bases from V and 4 from J, leaving 16 bases between them. Germline V lookup: CDR1 LNHDA, CDR2 SQIVND (reference sequence). CDR3 length: 15 amino acids. For the CDR3, the DNA is TGTGCCAGTAGAAAACCCCCTCCAGGGAATCAGCCCCAGCATTTT. Translating it yields CASRKPPPGNQPQHF.

V usage is TRBV28 and J usage is TRBJ2-6; 10 nucleotides agree with TRBD1. CDR3 length: 19 residues. Unmatched junction bases numbered 16, after V lost 7 bases and J lost 4 bases. Germline CDR1 is MDHEN and CDR2 is SYDVKM. The CDR3 sequence: CASNHIRDRGPLGANVLTF. The CDR3 DNA reads TGTGCCAGCAACCATATCCGGGACAGGGGACCCCTGGGGGCCAACGTCCTGACTTTC.

For this clone: The junction departs from germline at one end; a sequencing error may be responsible. The chain couples TRBV15 to TRBJ1-2; TRBD1 is a possible D gene (5 bases). This CDR3 is built from 14 residues. Germline CDR1 reads LNHNV; CDR2 reads YYDKDF (reference sequence). As DNA, the CDR3 is TGTGTCACCAGCAGAGATCTCGGGGGTAATGGCTACACCTTC. Translated: CVTSRDLGGNGYTF. The full variable domain, rest sourced from reference TRBV15 and TRBJ1-2, is DAMVIQNPRYQVTQFGKPVTLSCSQTLNHNVMYWYQQKSSQAPKLLFHYYDKDFNNEADTPDNFQSRRPNTSFCFLDIRSPGLGDTAMYLCVTSRDLGGNGYTFGSGTRLTVV.

This clone was seen a handful of times. This chain connects TRBV7-9 to TRBJ2-2; D uncertain. The CDR3 sequence is 16 residues long. V was clipped by 2 bases and J by 0 bases, with 10 bases between them. CDR1 and CDR2 from the germline V gene are SEHNR and FQNEAQ (reference sequence). CDR3 DNA sequence: TGTGCCAGCAGCTTACCTGACACTCCGAACACCGGGGAGCTGTTTTTT. It codes for CASSLPDTPNTGELFF.

The V call is TRBV7-2, the J call TRBJ2-2; TRBD1 agrees at 8 bases. The germline gives CDR1 SGHTA, CDR2 FQGNSA. J was trimmed by 4 bases and V by 3 bases; bases with no gene match: 1. CDR3 size: 14 residues. CDR3 nucleotides: TGTGCCAGCAGCTTTCAGGGGGCCACCGGGGAGCTGTTTTTT. It yields the protein CASSFQGATGELFF.

The rearrangement joins TRBV7-6 to TRBJ2-5; 10 nucleotides agree with TRBD1. This CDR3 comprises 17 residues. The germline gives CDR1 SGHVS, CDR2 FNYEAQ. Trimming removed 0 bases from V and 0 bases from J; junction bases left unmatched: 4. The DNA for the CDR3 is TGTGCCAGCAGCTTAGCGTATGGGACAGGGGACCAAGAGACCCAGTACTTC. Amino acid sequence: CASSLAYGTGDQETQYF.

The V and J genes are TRBV11-1 and TRBJ2-5, with 11 bases lining up with TRBD1. The CDR3 is made up of 15 amino acids. Germline CDR1 reads SGHAT; CDR2 reads FQDESV (reference sequence). J was trimmed by 5 bases and V by 4 bases; bases with no gene match: 6. CDR3 nucleotides: TGTGCCAGCAGCTCCTGGACAGGGGGCGCCGAGACCCAGTACTTC. This translates into CASSSWTGGAETQYF.

The rearrangement uses TRBV28 and TRBJ1-1; tentatively, D is TRBD1 (5 bases). The germline CDR1 and CDR2 sequences are MDHEN and SYDVKM. Trimming left V 4 bases short and J 1 base short, with 7 bases between. This CDR3 region has 13 residues. This CDR3 reads CASSSTANTEAFF. The CDR3 nucleotides read TGTGCCAGCAGTTCGACAGCGAACACTGAAGCTTTCTTT.

This clone showed up just a few times. J is TRBJ2-7 and V is TRBV27; TRBD2 agrees at 9 bases. V dropped 10 bases and J dropped 6; count of bases not matched to a gene: 25. Germline V gene sequence: CDR1 MNHEY, CDR2 SMNVEV (reference sequence). This CDR3 spans 18 amino acids. The CDR3 bases are TGTGCCACCTCCAGGTTCCCCCCTAGCGGGACTTCCCACTTCGAGCAGTACTTC. Its translation: CATSRFPPSGTSHFEQYF.

This clone appeared a few times. This sequence joins TRBV2 and TRBJ2-5; weak D call: TRBD1 (6 bases). Germline CDR1 SNHLY, CDR2 FYNNEI. This CDR3 comprises 13 residues. The V gene lost 9 bases and the J gene lost 4 bases, with 15 bases spanning the gap. Here the CDR3 reads CARRDTRGETQYF. The CDR3 region has the DNA TGTGCCAGACGGGACACCCGGGGAGAGACCCAGTACTTC.

CDR3 sequence: CASSLLGTGTGSGNTIYF. CDR3 bases: TGTGCCAGCAGCTTATTGGGGACAGGGACGGGTTCCGGAAACACCATATATTTT. V gene TRBV7-9 combines with J gene TRBJ1-3, with 9 bases matching TRBD1. J lost 4 bases, V lost 2 bases, and 12 bases had no gene match. The CDR3 totals 18 residues. The germline CDR1 and CDR2 sequences are SEHNR and FQNEAQ (reference sequence).

This clone was found once. The rearrangement joins TRBV5-1 to TRBJ2-5; weak D call: TRBD1 (5 bases). This CDR3 spans 16 amino acids. V shed 1 base and J shed 9 bases, with 22 bases lying between them. CDR1 is SGHRS and CDR2 is YFSETQ in the germline V gene. Here the CDR3 DNA reads TGCGCCAGCAGCTTGACAGGTTCGCCGAGTCTCCGGGCCCAGTACTTC. Protein product: CASSLTGSPSLRAQYF.

CDR3 sequence reads: CASSRDRTDTGELFF. CDR3 nucleotides: TGTGCCAGCAGCCGGGACAGGACTGACACCGGGGAGCTGTTTTTT. The V call is TRBV7-2, the J call TRBJ2-2; 8 nucleotides agree with TRBD1. This CDR3 is 15 amino acids long. V lost 5 bases to trimming and J lost 3 bases; unmatched junction nucleotides: 5. Looked up from germline, CDR1 is SGHTA and CDR2 is FQGNSA.

Note on this clone: The junction does not match germline at one end; this may be a read error. As DNA, the CDR3 is TGTGCCAGCAGCCTAGAGACAGCTATGAACACTGAAGCTTTCTTT. Translated, it gives CASSLETAMNTEAFF. V is TRBV11-2 and J is TRBJ1-1, with D tentatively TRBD1 (5 bases). Germline V CDR1 and CDR2: SGHAT, FQNNGV. There are 15 residues in the CDR3. Supplemented by reference TRBV11-2 and TRBJ1-1, the full variable domain reads EAGVAQSPRYKIIEKRQSVAFWCNPISGHATLYWYQQILGQGPKLLIQFQNNGVVDDSQLPKDRFSAERLKGVDSTLKIQPAKLEDSAVYLCASSLETAMNTEAFFGQGTRLTVV.

This chain connects TRBV18 to TRBJ2-5; 7 bases agree with TRBD2. CDR1 is KGHSH and CDR2 is LQKENI in the germline V gene. The J segment lost 5 bases and the V segment lost 2 bases, leaving 5 bases of the junction unmatched. The CDR3 is 14 amino acids. This CDR3 is CASSPTTGGETQYF. CDR3 sequence (DNA): TGTGCCAGCTCACCAACTACCGGGGGGGAGACCCAGTACTTC.

The chain couples TRBV11-1 to TRBJ2-5, with TRBD2 matching 13 bases. Germline-derived CDR1 and CDR2 are SGHAT and FQDESV (reference sequence). The CDR3 sequence is 18 residues long. Germline trimming cut 1 base from V and 3 bases from J; bases unmatched to any gene: 8. CDR3 amino acids: CASSLGTSGRVSKETQYF. The CDR3 bases are TGTGCCAGCAGCTTAGGGACTAGCGGGAGAGTGTCAAAAGAGACCCAGTACTTC. Full variable domain (rest looked up from reference TRBV11-1 and TRBJ2-5): EAEVAQSPRYKITEKSQAVAFWCDPISGHATLYWYRQILGQGPELLVQFQDESVVDDSQLPKDRFSAERLKGVDSTLKIQPAELGDSAMYLCASSLGTSGRVSKETQYFGPGTRLLVL.